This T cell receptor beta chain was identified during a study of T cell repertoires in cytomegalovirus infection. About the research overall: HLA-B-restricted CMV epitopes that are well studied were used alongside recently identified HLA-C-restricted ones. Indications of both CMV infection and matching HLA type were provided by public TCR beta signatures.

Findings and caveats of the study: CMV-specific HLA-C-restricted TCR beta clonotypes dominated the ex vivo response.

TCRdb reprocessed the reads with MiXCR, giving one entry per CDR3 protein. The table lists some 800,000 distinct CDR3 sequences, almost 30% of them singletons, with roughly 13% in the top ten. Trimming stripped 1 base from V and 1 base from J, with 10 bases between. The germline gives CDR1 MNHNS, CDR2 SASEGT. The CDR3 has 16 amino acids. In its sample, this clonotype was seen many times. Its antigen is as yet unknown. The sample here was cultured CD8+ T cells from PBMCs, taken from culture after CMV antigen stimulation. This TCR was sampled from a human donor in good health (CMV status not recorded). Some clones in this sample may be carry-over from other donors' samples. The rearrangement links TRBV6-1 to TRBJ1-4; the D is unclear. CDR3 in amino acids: CASSEGSWVTNEKLFF. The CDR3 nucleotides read TGTGCCAGCAGTGAAGGCAGCTGGGTAACTAATGAAAAACTGTTTTTT.